This section outlines one TCR beta chain sequence together with its context. This clone has only a few counts. This receptor's antigen is unknown. No much larger clone exists at a distance of one base, and base qualities are not known. This record belongs to a study of cytomegalovirus exposure and HLA in healthy donors (dated by TCRdb to between 2016 and 2019). A note on the overall study: According to an earlier analysis of a few hundred of the donors, about 180 million T cells yielded 100 million or so unique TCR beta sequences and more than 250 Gb of sequence data. A later analysis re-examined previously published TCR beta repertoires from more than 550 donors and added high-resolution HLA genotyping to investigate patterns of TCR occurrence. On average, 235,054 unique TCR beta nucleotide sequences were sequenced per donor among some 430 genotyped donors of the cohort, with 15% to 20% of those sequences being non-productive. In the later analysis, no new phenotypic data were used to find candidate immune exposures; instead, reliance was placed on TCR beta sequences and their occurrence across donors. Roughly 300 gigabases of sequencing data and approximately 80 million unique TCR sequences were included in an early release covering about 600 HLA-typed donors. The genetic ancestry cluster associated with self-reported Caucasian donors included roughly four fifths of the roughly 400 genotyped donors. A few DR-DQ haplotypes were handled as single units for association and clustering because linkage in the cohort was strong. Donor age, sex, ethnicity and CMV serostatus were compiled alongside the repertoire data. In an earlier analysis of over 550 of the donors, high-throughput TCR beta sequencing was used to judge whether each TCR beta V gene segment behaved as functional or pseudogenic. All discovery cohort repertoires had been generated on a single sequencing platform. Both class I and class II loci were covered by HLA typing, at four-digit resolution. Along with the roughly 710-subject first cohort, a separate validation cohort of approximately 110 different subjects was used. The study aimed to test whether cataloging public T cell receptors could reveal signatures of past pathogen exposure. A later genetic analysis used genome-wide SNP genotypes for about 60% of the roughly 700 donors, treating that subset as a discovery cohort. The number of donors typed differed by locus, with 629-630 for A, B, C, DRB1 and DQB1, about 500 for DQA1, over 600 for DPA1, and some 450 for DPB1. To predict cytomegalovirus infection status, the study brought together high-throughput TCR immunosequencing, statistical association of individual TCRs with disease status, and machine learning. Using immunosequencing, the study profiled T cell repertoires from 640 or so subjects and related those repertoires to cytomegalovirus serostatus.

In total, 600 or so healthy bone marrow donors made up the cohort. Cohort members were all nominally healthy when sampled, although unrecorded immune exposures were likely present. The donor tested CMV seropositive, placing the donor among the 290 or so seropositive members of the cohort. A peripheral blood sample was collected from each donor, and TCR beta sequencing was performed on peripheral blood mononuclear cells. Genomic DNA extraction from the blood cell samples was performed with the Qiagen DNeasy Blood Extraction Kit. Summary of the overall study and its limitations: Most TCR sequences were observed very rarely across donors, whereas some public TCRs were present in many individuals. An association between a missense DCLRE1C variant and V-gene and J-gene trimming of TCR beta chains was found in a later genetic analysis and replicated in an independent cohort. In a later analysis, the rate of TCR association differed among HLA loci, with DRB1 alleles having the most associated TCRs and HLA-C alleles having the fewest. Correlated functional status among segregating V segments might reflect linkage disequilibrium, but an unknown experimental factor could not be ruled out. Some IMGT-functional V segments, including TRBV6-2 and TRBV6-3, could not be told apart with the 87-base-pair reads, so those segments were excluded. In a later analysis, HLA-associated TCR beta chains were found to be more clonally expanded and to have lower generation probabilities than equally common non-associated chains. At a false discovery rate of 0.05, a later analysis linked about 16,000 TCR beta sequences to specific HLA alleles. According to a later analysis, most CMV-associated TCR beta chains appeared to be HLA-restricted, and the HLA associations seemed to be driven largely by CMV exposure. In this cohort, only TCR beta chains were sequenced, and detectable features were limited by the absence of alpha or paired-chain data. The sequencing pipeline was judged likely to have produced a cluster of highly shared sequence variants as a technical artifact. A few of the identified cytomegalovirus-associated TCR beta chains were confirmed in vitro to be specific for cytomegalovirus antigens. Because HLA typing was missing for some donors at each locus, association tests included only the typed subset. According to a later genetic analysis, donors in an Asian-associated ancestry cluster had fewer N-insertions in productive TCRs than the roughly 670-donor mean. Assigning TCR associations to individual alleles was difficult when HLA alleles, especially DR and DQ, strongly co-occurred. Because counts were too low, roughly 18 rarely observed V segments, including chromosome 9 orphons, were left out of the earlier analysis of 587 of the donors. According to a later analysis, parvovirus B19, influenza, CMV and Epstein-Barr virus appeared linked to several top co-occurrence clusters. A further reported finding was that TCR beta sequences accurately predicted the HLA-A and HLA-B alleles for most subjects in the first cohort. CMV serostatus was the only immune exposure information available for the cohort. The authors suggested that the approach could potentially be generalized to other disease states and immunological phenotypes. In an earlier analysis of some 550 of the donors, most TCR beta V segments were observed in productive rearrangements about 87% or about 30% of the time, broadly matching IMGT annotations. A total of fewer than 200 TCR beta chains were listed by the study as associated with cytomegalovirus. Roughly uniform sequencing depth across donors was assumed in presence/absence analyses, although this assumption may not hold. The classifier was reported to diagnose cytomegalovirus status with high specificity and sensitivity in both the original and validation cohorts.

The germline V gene encodes CDR1 MNHEY and CDR2 SVGAGI. The CDR3, from cysteine to phenylalanine, totals 15 residues. Only the CDR3 DNA stays, 45 bases, in frame from base 1. From V the trimming removes 0 bases and from J it removes 4 bases, while the gene matches leave 3 bases of the junction unaccounted for. Libraries were built with the immunoSEQ multiplex PCR assay. A mixture of 60 forward primers for TCR Vbeta segments and 13 reverse primers for TCR Jbeta segments was used in the multiplex PCR. The CDR3 region of rearranged TCR beta genes was amplified from genomic DNA by a multiplex PCR assay. The amplified TCR beta libraries were sequenced on the Illumina HiSeq System as 87-base-pair reads. The original pipeline was this. A later analysis counted about 76 million unique TCR beta chains across the 550 to 700 repertoires, and some 11 million of these chains were shared by at least two donors. Raw reads were error-corrected and collapsed into unique sequences with a nearest-neighbor algorithm that merged closely related sequences to remove PCR and sequencing errors. V, D and J gene segments were assigned by aligning CDR3 sequences to IMGT reference sequences. For a sequence to be retained, a match of at least six nucleotides was required to both a V gene segment and a J gene segment. Rearrangements were classified as productive when the CDR3 lacked stop codons and remained in frame with V and J, and all other rearrangements were classified as non-productive. CDR3 was defined according to IMGT convention as the region running from the second conserved V-encoded cysteine to the conserved J-encoded phenylalanine. The earlier analysis of more than 450 of the donors excluded sequences that lacked an unambiguous match to a single V gene segment. In an earlier analysis of around 600 of the donors, V segments were called functional above 56.7% productive rearrangements and were called segregating when the between-donor standard deviation exceeded 5%. A statistical classification framework was built to diagnose cytomegalovirus status from the catalog of TCR beta chain sequences. In a later analysis, TCR nucleotide sequences were compared against IMGT/GENE-DB human TR gene sequences so that V and J genes could be assigned. The TCRdist pipeline was used in a later analysis to assign CDR3 sequences and most-parsimonious VDJ recombination scenarios. In a later analysis, every TCR beta chain was defined by the combination of its CDR3 amino acid sequence and its V-gene family, and reads without a unique V-gene family were dropped. As a way to deal with suspected cross-contamination and a sequencing artifact, a later analysis dropped hundreds of nucleotide sequences that were highly shared and had low generation probability. For each public chain, a later analysis derived a clonal expansion index from normalized ranks of inferred template counts within each repertoire. In a later analysis, generation probabilities were computed with a VDJ recombination model fitted to out-of-frame rearrangements, and the resulting probabilities were checked against IGoR. In a later analysis, hypergeometric tests were used to score TCR-TCR, TCR-HLA and TCR-CMV co-occurrence, with a repertoire-size bias correction applied to TCR pairs. To estimate false discovery rates, a later analysis permuted the HLA or CMV assignments 20 times. A later analysis grouped co-occurring TCRs with DBSCAN, adding TCRdist sequence similarity when clustering within HLA-allele-positive subsets. Repertoires with fewer than 30,000 or more than 120,000 public chains were left out of co-occurrence clustering, as were several repertoires with anomalous nucleotide sharing. TCRdb provides this immuneACCESS table in a form limited to in-frame rearrangements. Some clones are lacking; in checked studies, under half of them reflect an unresolved V gene, and why the rest are absent is not known. V, J and clone size are taken as reported in that table, and D and trimming were inferred from the DNA itself. The sample profile shows fewer than 250,000 clones; around 75% of them were found once. About 0.36% of the sample is held by the ten biggest clonotypes.

Sequences were obtained from PBMCs. The chain links TRBV6-5 with TRBJ2-3; 8 bases in between match TRBD1. The clonotype originates from a male donor in good health and CMV-seropositive. The bases are TGTGCCAGCAGTTACTCCCCAGGGGGCGCAGATACGCAGTATTTT. This sequence encodes CASSYSPGGADTQYF.